This TCR beta chain derives from a study of technical replicates of blood from several donors. Germline V gene data show CDR1 as MGHRA and CDR2 as YSYEKL. CDR3 size: 15 residues. V lost 0 bases, J lost 3 bases, and 12 bases lay in between. Measured with immunoSEQ multiplex PCR; TCRdb has only the in-frame clones, and not every one. Of over 90,000 clones listed, 95% to 96% are singletons. The chain uses TRBV4-1 and TRBJ2-7; D is possibly TRBD1 (6 bases). The source is a human donor in good health. The sequenced material came from T cells isolated from PBMCs. DNA for the CDR3: TGCGCCAGCAGCCAAGACTGGGGGCTACTCTACGAGCAGTACTTC. This encodes CASSQDWGLLYEQYF.